Below are 5 T cell receptor beta chains sequenced from a single sample in a study of blood T cell repertoires in COVID-19. Libraries were prepared by immunoSEQ multiplex PCR; TCRdb keeps only in-frame clonotypes and omits some of them. The sample lists roughly 410,000 clones, about 88% occurring once. Sequenced material: peripheral blood. The receptor source for this set is a woman aged 40 to 50 with COVID-19, enrolled during active disease.

The V call is TRBV28, the J call TRBJ1-2; D is possibly TRBD1 (5 bases). The CDR3 sequence is 13 residues long. The germline CDR1 and CDR2 sequences are MDHEN and SYDVKM. The CDR3 DNA sequence: TGTGCGGGGCGGGGAGCCTCTAACTATGGCTACACCTTC. Translation: CAGRGASNYGYTF.

CDR3 sequence (DNA): TGTGCCAGCAGCTTGGTACGACAGGGGGCATCTGGCTACACCTTC. Protein product: CASSLVRQGASGYTF. The V and J genes are TRBV5-4 and TRBJ1-2; 10 nucleotides align to TRBD1. The V gene end was trimmed by 0 bases and the J gene end by 7 bases; junction bases not matched to a gene: 6. CDR1 and CDR2 from the germline V gene are SGHNT and YYREEE (reference sequence). This CDR3 spans 15 amino acids. Full variable domain (rest looked up from reference TRBV5-4 and TRBJ1-2): ETGVTQSPTHLIKTRGQQVTLRCSSQSGHNTVSWYQQALGQGPQFIFQYYREEENGRGNFPPRFSGLQFPNYSSELNVNALELDDSALYLCASSLVRQGASGYTFGSGTRLTVV.

The chain joins TRBV7-9 to TRBJ2-7; the match to TRBD1 covers 8 bases. Germline V gene lookup returns CDR1 SEHNR and CDR2 FQNEAQ (reference sequence). J was trimmed by 7 bases and V by 5 bases; bases with no gene match: 13. The CDR3 sequence is 15 residues long. The CDR3 sequence: CASSPGTGMAREQYF. The CDR3 bases are TGTGCCAGCAGCCCCGGGACAGGCATGGCGAGGGAGCAGTACTTC.

V is TRBV4-1 and J is TRBJ1-2; D unclear. Trimming took off 1 base at V and 4 bases at J, with 10 bases between the two ends. In germline, CDR1 is MGHRA, CDR2 YSYEKL. The CDR3 extends over 14 amino acids. The CDR3 DNA follows: TGCGCCAGCAGCCAAGGCCTAAAATCCTATGGCTACACCTTC. This gives the protein CASSQGLKSYGYTF.

The genes are TRBV11-2 and TRBJ1-6; no clear D gene. CDR3 length equals 14 residues. Trimming shortened V by 1 base and J by 8 bases, and 9 bases separated the two germline ends. Germline V lookup: CDR1 SGHAT, CDR2 FQNNGV. The CDR3 bases are TGTGCCAGCAGCTTAGTACACGGAGATTCACCCCTCCACTTT. It encodes CASSLVHGDSPLHF. The full variable domain, rest sourced from reference TRBV11-2 and TRBJ1-6, is EAGVAQSPRYKIIEKRQSVAFWCNPISGHATLYWYQQILGQGPKLLIQFQNNGVVDDSQLPKDRFSAERLKGVDSTLKIQPAKLEDSAVYLCASSLVHGDSPLHFGNGTRLTVT.